One and the same sample provided the 5 T cell receptor beta chains below, sequenced in a study of blood T cell repertoires in COVID-19 (TCRdb year 2020). The library was obtained by the immunoSEQ multiplex PCR assay. The table comes from immuneACCESS by way of TCRdb, which keeps in-frame sequences with V and J called. Part of the clones is missing from these tables; in studies checked, under half for an unresolved V gene and the rest for unknown reasons. This sample has 100,000 to 150,000 clones in its table, and roughly 92% of those were observed once. Around 2% of the sample lies in the top ten. Sequenced sample: peripheral blood. The source is a man over 45 with COVID-19, enrolled during active disease.

The V gene is TRBV2, the J gene TRBJ2-2; 9 bases match TRBD1. CDR1 is SNHLY, CDR2 FYNNEI, per germline. Trimming at V came to 5 bases and at J to 5 bases, leaving 9 bases not matched to a gene. The length of the CDR3 is 16 residues. The CDR3: CASSLQGAIRTGELFF. CDR3 coding DNA: TGTGCCAGCAGTCTACAGGGGGCCATCAGGACCGGGGAGCTGTTTTTT.

CDR3 sequence: CASSTGQGEGNTIYF. The DNA for the CDR3 is TGTGCCAGCAGCACCGGACAGGGGGAAGGAAACACCATATATTTT. The gene calls are TRBV5-6 and TRBJ1-3, with TRBD1 matching 10 bases. V was pared by 4 bases and J by 4 bases, with 5 bases of the junction left unmatched. Germline loops: CDR1 SGHDT, CDR2 YYEEEE. The CDR3 length is 15 residues. The full variable domain, with the rest looked up from reference TRBV5-6 and TRBJ1-3, is DAGVTQSPTHLIKTRGQQVTLRCSPKSGHDTVSWYQQALGQGPQFIFQYYEEEERQRGNFPDRFSGHQFPNYSSELNVNALLLGDSALYLCASSTGQGEGNTIYFGEGSWLTVV.

The chain uses TRBV28 and TRBJ2-7; D is unresolved. This CDR3 comprises 12 residues. V dropped 5 bases and J dropped 2 bases, with 7 bases sitting between them. The germline V gene has CDR1 MDHEN and CDR2 SYDVKM. CDR3 sequence: CASSPSPYEQYF. DNA for the CDR3: TGTGCCAGCAGTCCCAGTCCCTACGAGCAGTACTTC. Full variable domain (missing parts from reference TRBV28 and TRBJ2-7): DVKVTQSSRYLVKRTGEKVFLECVQDMDHENMFWYRQDPGLGLRLIYFSYDVKMKEKGDIPEGYSVSREKKERFSLILESASTNQTSMYLCASSPSPYEQYFGPGTRLTVT.

The rearrangement uses TRBV3-1 (or the pseudogene TRBV3-2) and TRBJ2-2; maybe TRBD1 (6 bases). Trimming left V 1 base short and J 3 bases short, with 6 bases between. Germline values: CDR1 LGHDT, CDR2 YNNKEL (reference sequence). The CDR3 is 14 residues long. The CDR3 is CASSQAGDTGELFF. The DNA for the CDR3 is TGTGCCAGCAGCCAAGCAGGGGACACCGGGGAGCTGTTTTTT.

V gene TRBV28 combines with J gene TRBJ2-6, with 8 bases aligning to TRBD1. CDR3 length: 17 amino acids. Germline CDR1 and CDR2: MDHEN and SYDVKM. Unmatched junction bases numbered 6, after V lost 5 bases and J lost 0 bases. The CDR3 loop is CASSPRGLSSGANVLTF. The CDR3 bases are TGTGCCAGCAGTCCCAGGGGGCTGAGCTCTGGGGCCAACGTCCTGACTTTC.